These T cell receptor beta chains were read from a single sample in a study of shared clonotypes between healthy human individuals. Assay: immunoSEQ multiplex PCR; the TCRdb copy retains only in-frame clones and omits some. Among about 2.3 million clones listed, 85% to 95% were seen once. Sequencing was carried out using naive CD4+ T cells from PBMCs. The source of these receptors is a man aged 18 to 29 in good health. Some clones in this sample may be carry-over from other donors' samples. Each CDR3 is given with its conserved first and last residue. The D gene is left open where the match is weak. Clone size is not always given. Where it is, it says once, few, many or a class for expanded clones.

v_gene,d_gene,j_gene,abundance,CDR3aa,CDR3nt
TRBV6-7,-,TRBJ1-2,-,CASSYDQGRGDYGYTF,TGTGCCAGCAGTTACGATCAGGGCAGGGGCGACTATGGCTACACCTTC
TRBV7-9,-,TRBJ2-2,-,CASSLEVGELFF,TGTGCCAGCAGCTTAGAGGTGGGGGAGCTGTTTTTT
TRBV7-2,-,TRBJ2-1,-,CASSLDRGRNNEQFF,TGTGCCAGCAGCTTAGATCGGGGGCGGAATAATGAGCAGTTCTTC
TRBV5-1,-,TRBJ2-7,-,CASSPGVGGPNYEQYF,TGCGCCAGCAGCCCTGGGGTGGGGGGGCCAAACTACGAGCAGTACTTC
TRBV5-6,TRBD1,TRBJ1-1,-,CASSLGPRQGNTEAFF,TGTGCCAGCAGCTTGGGACCGAGACAGGGAAACACTGAAGCTTTCTTT
TRBV2,-,TRBJ2-7,-,CASSEVMGSEQYF,TGTGCCAGCAGTGAGGTCATGGGGAGCGAGCAGTACTTC
TRBV11-3,-,TRBJ2-1,-,CASRLSREYNEQFF,TGTGCCAGCAGACTAAGCAGGGAGTACAATGAGCAGTTCTTC
TRBV5-6,-,TRBJ1-1,-,CASSPPGGNTEAFF,TGTGCCAGCAGCCCGCCGGGGGGGAACACTGAAGCTTTCTTT
TRBV15,TRBD2,TRBJ2-4,-,CATSRDGLAENIQYF,TGTGCCACCAGCAGAGACGGACTAGCGGAAAACATTCAGTACTTC
TRBV29-1,TRBD1,TRBJ2-5,once,CSVEGRDRGPQYF,TGCAGCGTTGAAGGTCGGGACAGGGGTCCCCAGTACTTC